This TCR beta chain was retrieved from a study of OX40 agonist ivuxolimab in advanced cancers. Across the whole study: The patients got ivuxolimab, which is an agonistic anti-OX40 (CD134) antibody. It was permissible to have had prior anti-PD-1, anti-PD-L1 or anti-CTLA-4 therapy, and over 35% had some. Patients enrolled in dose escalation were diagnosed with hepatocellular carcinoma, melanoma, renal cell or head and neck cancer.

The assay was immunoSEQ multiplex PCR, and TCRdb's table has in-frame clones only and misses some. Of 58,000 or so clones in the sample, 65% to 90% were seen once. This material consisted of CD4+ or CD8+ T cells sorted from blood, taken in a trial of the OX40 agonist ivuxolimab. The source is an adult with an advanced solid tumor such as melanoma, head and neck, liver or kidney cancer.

In nucleotides, the CDR3 is TGTGCCAGCTCACGGAACGCCAGGGCCGATAACACTGAAGCTTTCTTT. Translation gives CASSRNARADNTEAFF. The chain joins TRBV18 to TRBJ1-1; weak D call: TRBD1 (5 bases). V lost 4 bases and J lost 2, with 17 bases in between. The CDR3 is 16 residues long. The germline gives CDR1 KGHSH, CDR2 LQKENI.